Described below is a single T cell receptor (beta chain) sequence and its context. The authors' processing: Using reference gene primer amplification, nucleated cell counts were estimated. Sequenced by immunoSEQ multiplex PCR; TCRdb stores in-frame clones only, minus some. The V and J calls and the clone size are those of that table, but D and trimming were determined from the DNA. Altogether roughly 68,000 clones are present, around 82% being singletons, with the ten largest covering roughly 9.2%. The data belong to a study of blood T cell repertoires in COVID-19. Losses at the gene ends were 4 bases for V and 2 bases for J; bases not matched to a gene: 9. Germline loops: CDR1 SGDLS, CDR2 YYNGEE. This CDR3 is 16 amino acids long.

This sequence originates from a man in his fifties with active COVID-19. J is TRBJ2-1 and V is TRBV9; 7 bases line up with TRBD2. Sequencing input: peripheral blood. This chain's CDR3 is CASSTSLAPAYNEQFF. DNA for the CDR3: TGTGCCAGCAGCACCTCACTAGCGCCGGCCTACAATGAGCAGTTCTTC.